This T cell receptor beta chain was recorded in a study of blood T cell repertoires in COVID-19. Overall study context: The samples span acute and convalescent COVID-19 from the United States, Italy and Spain.

The CDR3 sequence is 15 residues long. V was cut by 5 bases and J by 1 base, with 12 bases left in between. Per germline, CDR1 SEHNR and CDR2 FQNEAQ (reference sequence). Original processing notes: From reference gene primer amplification, estimates of nucleated cell counts were derived. The method was immunoSEQ multiplex PCR; TCRdb's version includes in-frame clones alone and lacks a portion of them. V, J and clone size derive from that table, while D and trimming were established from the DNA sequence. The table lists some 160,000 clones, 80% to 90% of them singletons. The Seattle patients, enrolled during active infection, were followed longitudinally.

The material sequenced was peripheral blood. The chain links TRBV7-9 to TRBJ2-4; possible D gene TRBD2, 5 bases. The TCR was taken from a woman aged 80 or older with COVID-19, enrolled during active disease. In DNA form, the CDR3 reads TGTGCCAGCAGCCCGTCCGGGATGGCCAAAAACATTCAGTACTTC. It encodes CASSPSGMAKNIQYF.